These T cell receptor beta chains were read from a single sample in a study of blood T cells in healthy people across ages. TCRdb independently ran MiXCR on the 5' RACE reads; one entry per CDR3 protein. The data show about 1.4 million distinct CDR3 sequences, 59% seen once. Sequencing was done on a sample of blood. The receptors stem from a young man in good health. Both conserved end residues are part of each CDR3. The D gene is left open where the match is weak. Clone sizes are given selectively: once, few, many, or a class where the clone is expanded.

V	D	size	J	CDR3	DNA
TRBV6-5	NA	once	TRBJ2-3	CASSYSLDRADTQYF	TGTGCCAGCAGTTACTCGCTAGATCGGGCAGATACGCAGTATTTT
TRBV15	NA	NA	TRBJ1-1	CATSPFQGSEAFF	TGTGCCACCAGCCCATTTCAGGGTTCTGAAGCTTTCTTT
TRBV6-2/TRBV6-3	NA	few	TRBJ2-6	CASSSTGTGANVLTF	TGTGCCAGCAGTTCTACAGGGACCGGGGCCAACGTCCTGACTTTC
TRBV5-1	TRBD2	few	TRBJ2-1	CASSWDYGGSYNEQFF	TGCGCCAGCAGCTGGGACTACGGGGGCTCCTACAATGAGCAGTTCTTC
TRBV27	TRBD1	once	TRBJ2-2	CASSLQGQMYTGELFF	TGTGCCAGCAGTTTACAGGGACAGATGTACACCGGGGAGCTGTTTTTT
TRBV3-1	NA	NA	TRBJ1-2	CASSQFQGYTF	TGTGCCAGCAGCCAATTTCAGGGCTACACCTTC
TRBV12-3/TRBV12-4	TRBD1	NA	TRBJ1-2	CASSLFGTGGSDGYTF	TGTGCCAGCAGTTTATTCGGGACAGGGGGCTCGGATGGCTACACCTTC
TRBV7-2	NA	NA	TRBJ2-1	CASSPRQAHNEQFF	TGTGCCAGCAGCCCGAGACAGGCACACAATGAGCAGTTCTTC
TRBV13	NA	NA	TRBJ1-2	CASSLRERYGYTF	TGTGCCAGCAGCTTAAGGGAACGTTATGGCTACACCTTC
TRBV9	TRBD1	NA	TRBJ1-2	CAGSPVPGQYGYTF	TGTGCCGGCAGCCCAGTCCCGGGACAGTATGGCTACACCTTC
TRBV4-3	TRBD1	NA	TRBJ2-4	CASSQTGFFPKNIQYF	TGCGCCAGCAGCCAGACAGGGTTCTTCCCCAAAAACATTCAGTACTTC
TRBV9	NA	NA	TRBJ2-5	CASSVRGDNEQYF	TGTGCCAGCAGCGTACGGGGAGACAATGAGCAGTACTTC
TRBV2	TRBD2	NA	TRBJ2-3	CASSEYGGYTDTQYF	TGTGCCAGCAGTGAATACGGGGGGTACACAGATACGCAGTATTTT
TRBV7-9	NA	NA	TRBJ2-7	CAATSAQRSPYF	TGTGCCGCCACATCCGCCCAGAGGTCCCCGTACTTC
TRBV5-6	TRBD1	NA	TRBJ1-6	CASSLTGGGLNSPLHF	TGTGCCAGCAGTTTAACAGGGGGCGGCTTAAATTCACCCCTCCACTTT
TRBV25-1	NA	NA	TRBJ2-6	CASSPLWAREANSGANVLTF	TGTGCCAGCAGTCCCCTTTGGGCCAGAGAGGCAAACTCTGGGGCCAACGTCCTGACTTTC
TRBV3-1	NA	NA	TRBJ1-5	CASSPTHRVTLPQHF	TGTGCCAGCAGCCCGACCCACAGGGTCACTTTGCCCCAGCATTTT
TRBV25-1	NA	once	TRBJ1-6	CASSETQVKNSPLHF	TGTGCCAGCAGTGAAACGCAGGTGAAGAATTCACCCCTCCACTTT
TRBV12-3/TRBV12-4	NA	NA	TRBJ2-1	CASSLVIGDNEQFF	TGTGCCAGCAGTTTAGTTATCGGGGACAATGAGCAGTTCTTC
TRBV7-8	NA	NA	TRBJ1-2	CASSLASGGRGGYTF	TGTGCCAGCAGCTTAGCCTCCGGGGGCAGGGGTGGCTACACCTTC
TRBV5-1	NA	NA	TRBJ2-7	CASSLAGYQLNEQYF	TGCGCCAGCAGCTTGGCCGGATACCAGCTTAACGAGCAGTACTTC
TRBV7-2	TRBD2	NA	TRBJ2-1	CASSLTSGVRNEQFF	TGTGCCAGCAGCTTAACAAGCGGGGTTCGTAATGAGCAGTTCTTC
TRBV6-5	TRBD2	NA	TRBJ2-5	CTSGTSGGEQYF	TGTACCAGCGGGACTAGCGGGGGGGAGCAGTACTTC
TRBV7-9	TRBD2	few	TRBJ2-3	CASSSLAEKDTQYF	TGTGCCAGCAGCTCACTAGCGGAGAAAGATACGCAGTATTTT
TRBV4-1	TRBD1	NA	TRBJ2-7	CASSQDQTGFTYNEQYF	TGCGCCAGCAGCCAAGATCAGACAGGGTTCACCTACAATGAGCAGTACTTC
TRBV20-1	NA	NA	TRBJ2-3	CSARDLERRDPPPDTQYF	TGCAGTGCTAGAGATTTGGAGCGGCGGGACCCGCCCCCAGATACGCAGTATTTT
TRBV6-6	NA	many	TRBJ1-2	CASRLQDYGYTF	TGTGCCAGCAGACTACAGGATTATGGCTACACCTTC
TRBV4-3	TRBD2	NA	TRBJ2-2	CASSQRWRGVGTGELFF	TGCGCCAGCAGCCAAAGATGGCGGGGGGTAGGCACCGGGGAGCTGTTTTTT
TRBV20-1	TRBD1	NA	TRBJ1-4	CSATGTAEKLFF	TGCAGTGCAACCGGGACAGCGGAAAAACTGTTTTTT
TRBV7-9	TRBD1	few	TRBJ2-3	CASSPQGQGAWEDTQYF	TGTGCCAGCAGCCCCCAAGGACAGGGGGCTTGGGAAGATACGCAGTATTTT
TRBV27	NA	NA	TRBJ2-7	CASRRGFSYEQYF	TGTGCCAGCAGGCGGGGCTTCTCCTACGAGCAGTACTTC
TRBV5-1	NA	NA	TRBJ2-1	CASGPGPQYNEQFF	TGCGCCAGCGGACCCGGGCCACAATACAATGAGCAGTTCTTC
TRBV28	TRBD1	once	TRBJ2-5	CASSALTGGGETQYF	TGTGCCAGCAGTGCACTGACAGGGGGCGGAGAGACCCAGTACTTC
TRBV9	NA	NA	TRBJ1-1	CASSVDYGGTEAFF	TGTGCCAGCAGCGTAGACTACGGGGGGACTGAAGCTTTCTTT
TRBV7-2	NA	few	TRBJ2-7	CASSLGSTSYEQYF	TGTGCCAGCAGCTTAGGGTCGACCTCCTACGAGCAGTACTTC
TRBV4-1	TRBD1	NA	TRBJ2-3	CASSFQTGGDDTQYF	TGCGCCAGCAGCTTTCAGACAGGGGGCGATGATACGCAGTATTTT
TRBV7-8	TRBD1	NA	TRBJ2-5	CASSLSNGQGFGETQYF	TGTGCCAGCAGCTTATCGAACGGACAGGGGTTCGGAGAGACCCAGTACTTC
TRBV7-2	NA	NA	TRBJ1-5	CASGGFNQPQHF	TGTGCCAGCGGAGGATTTAATCAGCCCCAGCATTTT
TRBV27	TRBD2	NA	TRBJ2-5	CASSPPGLNVGETQYF	TGTGCCAGCAGTCCACCGGGACTAAATGTAGGAGAGACCCAGTACTTC
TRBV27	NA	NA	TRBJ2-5	CVSSLGTTQYF	TGTGTCAGCAGTTTAGGGACGACCCAGTACTTC
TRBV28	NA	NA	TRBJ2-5	CASTDRWGFETQYF	TGTGCCAGCACCGACAGATGGGGGTTTGAGACCCAGTACTTC
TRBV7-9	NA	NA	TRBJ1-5	CASSSIQGGGQPQHF	TGTGCCAGCAGCTCGATACAGGGAGGCGGTCAGCCCCAGCATTTT
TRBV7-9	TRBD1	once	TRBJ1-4	CASSSTSTGGSNEKLFF	TGTGCCAGCAGCTCGACCTCCACAGGGGGCTCTAATGAAAAACTGTTTTTT
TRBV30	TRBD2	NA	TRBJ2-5	CAWSVDPGLAGTQYF	TGTGCCTGGAGTGTGGATCCGGGACTAGCGGGGACCCAGTACTTC
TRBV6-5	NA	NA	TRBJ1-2	CASSYRAGRNYGYTF	TGTGCCAGCAGTTACCGGGCGGGCCGTAACTATGGCTACACCTTC
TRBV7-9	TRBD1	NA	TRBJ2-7	CASSLGGQGHEQYF	TGTGCCAGCAGCTTAGGCGGACAGGGCCACGAGCAGTACTTC
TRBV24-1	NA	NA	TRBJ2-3	CATSDPGHGTDTQYF	TGTGCCACCAGTGACCCCGGACATGGGACAGATACGCAGTATTTT
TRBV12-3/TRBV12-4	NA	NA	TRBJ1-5	CASSLSDPYNQPQHF	TGTGCCAGCAGTTTGTCGGACCCCTACAATCAGCCCCAGCATTTT
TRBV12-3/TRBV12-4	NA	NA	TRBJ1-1	CASIRGGWFTEAFF	TGTGCCAGCATCCGGGGAGGTTGGTTCACTGAAGCTTTCTTT
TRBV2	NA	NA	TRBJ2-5	CASDKEGLREETQYF	TGTGCCAGCGATAAGGAGGGCCTGCGGGAAGAGACCCAGTACTTC